These 14 T cell receptor beta chains share one sample of origin, sequenced in a study of blood T cell repertoires in COVID-19. The assay was immunoSEQ multiplex PCR, and TCRdb's table has in-frame clones only and misses some. Of under 300,000 clones listed, less than 85% are singletons. The sample comprised peripheral blood. These receptors all come from a woman older than 75 with active or convalescent COVID-19.

J is TRBJ2-7 and V is TRBV28; 7 bases line up with TRBD1. This CDR3 has 14 residues. Germline CDR1 reads MDHEN; CDR2 reads SYDVKM. V lost 3 bases, J lost 2 bases, and 4 bases stayed unmatched. The CDR3 reads CASSFGQAPYEQYF. DNA of the CDR3: TGTGCCAGCAGTTTCGGACAGGCCCCCTACGAGCAGTACTTC.

The chain links TRBV10-3 to TRBJ2-7, with 10 positions matching TRBD1. The V gene's germline CDR1 is ENHRY and CDR2 SYGVKD. Germline trimming cut 4 bases from V and 3 bases from J; bases unmatched to any gene: 6. There are 15 residues in the CDR3. In nucleotides, the CDR3 is TGTGCCATCAGTGGCGGGACAGGGGAGAACTACGAGCAGTACTTC. This translates into CAISGGTGENYEQYF.

The CDR3 loop reads CASTVGAGHANTGELFF. CDR3 in DNA: TGCGCCAGCACCGTAGGAGCGGGGCACGCGAACACCGGGGAGCTGTTTTTT. This chain uses TRBV5-1 with TRBJ2-2; TRBD2 matches 7 bases. The CDR3 has 17 amino acids. The V gene end was trimmed by 6 bases and the J gene end by 0 bases; junction bases not matched to a gene: 11. Germline V gene sequence: CDR1 SGHRS, CDR2 YFSETQ.

This chain joins TRBV3-1 (or the pseudogene TRBV3-2) and TRBJ1-2; possible D gene TRBD1, 6 bases. V was clipped by 0 bases and J by 4 bases, with 15 bases between them. The CDR3 extends over 16 amino acids. Germline CDR1 reads LGHDT; CDR2 reads YNNKEL (reference sequence). DNA for the CDR3: TGTGCCAGCAGCCAAGATCGGGGGGGCAAAGGCTATGGCTACACCTTC. It specifies CASSQDRGGKGYGYTF.

The chain employs TRBV24-1 and TRBJ2-7; perhaps TRBD1 as D (6 bases). Trimming took off 1 base at V and 5 bases at J, with 14 bases between the two ends. Germline values: CDR1 KGHDR, CDR2 SFDVKD. This CDR3 has 15 amino acids. The CDR3, as DNA: TGTGCCACCAGTGATTTTGACAGGCCTCCCCACGAGCAGTACTTC. Encoded protein: CATSDFDRPPHEQYF.

This clone has just one count. The V call is TRBV19, the J call TRBJ1-1; D remains ambiguous. The ends were cut back, 1 base at V and 1 base at J, with 13 bases in the middle. Germline V gene data show CDR1 as LNHDA and CDR2 as SQIVND (reference sequence). The CDR3 covers 16 residues. CDR3 bases: TGTGCCAGTAGTATAGGAGTCAGGATACCGAACACTGAAGCTTTCTTT. Its protein product is CASSIGVRIPNTEAFF.

This clone was seen more than once but under ten times. This chain connects TRBV19 to TRBJ1-1, with 7 bases aligning to TRBD1. J was trimmed by 3 bases and V by 6 bases; bases with no gene match: 4. Germline CDR1 reads LNHDA; CDR2 reads SQIVND (reference sequence). This CDR3 region has 13 residues. The chain's CDR3 is CASRTQGYTEAFF. The CDR3 coding sequence is TGTGCCAGTAGGACACAGGGGTACACTGAAGCTTTCTTT.

In this sample, this clone turned up once. The gene calls are TRBV27 and TRBJ2-6; 7 bases align to TRBD1. The J segment lost 0 bases and the V segment lost 2 bases, leaving 10 bases of the junction unmatched. Germline CDR1 MNHEY, CDR2 SMNVEV (reference sequence). There are 19 residues in the CDR3. The CDR3 loop reads CASSLLSGTVSSGANVLTF. The CDR3 nucleotides read TGTGCCAGCAGTTTACTATCCGGGACAGTTAGCTCTGGGGCCAACGTCCTGACTTTC.

As regards this clone: Other DNA sequences from this sample encode an identical CDR3 as well. The CDR3: CASSPSGNTEAFF. CDR3 in DNA: TGTGCCAGCTCACCCAGCGGGAACACTGAAGCTTTCTTT. This rearrangement joins TRBV18 to TRBJ1-1; no clear D gene. The CDR3 extends over 13 amino acids. V dropped 3 bases and J dropped 1 base, with 6 bases sitting between them. Germline V gene sequence: CDR1 KGHSH, CDR2 LQKENI.

The chain couples TRBV27 to TRBJ2-3; 9 positions agree with TRBD2. This CDR3 has 17 residues. Germline-derived CDR1 and CDR2 are MNHEY and SMNVEV (reference sequence). V trimming: 2 bases; J trimming: 2 bases; junction bases outside the gene matches: 8. The CDR3 bases are TGTGCCAGCAGTTTAGGGGTTAGCGGGGGCCTCACAGATACGCAGTATTTT. Encoded protein: CASSLGVSGGLTDTQYF.

CDR3 coding DNA: TGTGCCAGCAGCTTAGTCGGGCTAGCGGGGGCCTACGAGCAGTACTTC. Protein: CASSLVGLAGAYEQYF. The rearrangement uses TRBV7-8 and TRBJ2-7; TRBD2 matches 10 bases. Germline values: CDR1 SGHVS, CDR2 FQNEAQ. This CDR3 contains 16 residues. Trimming removed 1 base from V and 2 bases from J; junction bases left unmatched: 5.

The V gene is TRBV6-4, the J gene TRBJ1-5; 7 bases align to TRBD1. Per the germline V gene, CDR1 is MRHNA and CDR2 is SNTAGT. J lost 3 bases, V lost 10 bases, and 9 bases had no gene match. CDR3 length: 14 residues. The CDR3, as DNA: TGTGCCAACTCGACAGGGCCATACAATCAGCCCCAGCATTTT. Its translation: CANSTGPYNQPQHF.

The rearrangement links TRBV3-1 (or the pseudogene TRBV3-2) to TRBJ1-2, with no clear D. V lost 0 bases and J lost 4, with 18 bases in between. The CDR3 sequence is 17 residues long. Germline loops: CDR1 LGHDT, CDR2 YNNKEL (reference sequence). The DNA of the CDR3 is TGTGCCAGCAGCCAAGATCTGGGCACTCGGGAGGCCTATGGCTACACCTTC. Protein product: CASSQDLGTREAYGYTF.

The chain recombines TRBV5-1 with TRBJ2-1; TRBD2 matches 9 bases. The CDR3 has 17 amino acids. From germline, CDR1 is SGHRS and CDR2 YFSETQ. The ends lost 1 base at V and 4 bases at J; junction bases unmatched: 9. The CDR3 sequence: CASSLSPFTSGYNEQFF. The CDR3, as DNA: TGCGCCAGCAGCTTGAGTCCTTTTACTAGCGGGTACAATGAGCAGTTCTTC.